One TCR beta chain is described in this entry. What it binds is unknown. The V gene's germline CDR1 is SGHDN and CDR2 FVKESK. This CDR3 has 16 amino acids. V gave up 5 bases and J gave up 7 bases, with 21 bases separating them. The PCR employed 60 Vbeta primers together with 13 Jbeta primers. The assay was immunoSEQ multiplex PCR, and TCRdb's table has in-frame clones only and misses some. This sample has a few hundred thousand clones, with about 75% found just once. The source of the sample is a study of cytomegalovirus exposure and HLA in healthy donors. Study outcomes and limitations: Some V segments could not be told apart, so they were left out, TRBV6-2 and TRBV6-3 among them.

This rearrangement joins TRBV14 to TRBJ2-1; maybe TRBD2 (6 bases). Sequencing was carried out using PBMCs. The clonotype originates from a woman aged 25 to 39 in good health and CMV-seronegative. CDR3 nucleotides: TGTGCCAGCAGCGTCAATCTAGCGCTTCCTGGGAATGAGCAGTTCTTC. Protein: CASSVNLALPGNEQFF.